This record looks at one T cell receptor (beta chain) sequence and its context. The antigen is not known. Every subset had its genomic DNA shared out evenly among several immunoSEQ plates. Data came from immunoSEQ multiplex PCR; TCRdb stores just in-frame clones and leaves some out. The sample has around 1.9 million clones; about 93% are singletons. CD8 cells regarded as naive lacked CD45RO, were positively chosen for CCR7, and omitted terminally differentiated effector memory CD45RA+ cells. This entry belongs to a study of shared clonotypes between healthy human individuals. General study findings and limits: Generation probability values for non-shared clonotypes were lower than those for clonotypes shared by all four donors.

The CDR3 consists of 12 residues. V shed 1 base and J shed 5 bases, with 0 bases lying between them. Germline V gives CDR1 LNHDA, CDR2 SQIVND (reference sequence). Sequencing used naive CD8+ T cells from PBMCs. The source of this sequence is a young man in good health. Some clones in this sample may be carry-over from other donors' samples. The chain is built from TRBV19 and TRBJ2-6; D is unclear. The CDR3 here is CASSIGANVLTF. DNA of the CDR3: TGTGCCAGTAGTATAGGGGCCAACGTCCTGACTTTC.